The rows below give T cell receptor beta chains drawn from one sample of a study of blood T cell repertoires in COVID-19. Assay used: immunoSEQ multiplex PCR; TCRdb lists only in-frame clones, some missing. The repertoire holds 95,000 to 100,000 clones, with 85% as singletons. The sample was peripheral blood. These receptors all stem from a woman between 65 and 79 years old with active or convalescent COVID-19. Each CDR3 is given with its conserved first and last residue.

v_call	j_call	cdr3_aa
TRBV11-3	TRBJ1-2	CASSKTGVGGYTF
TRBV27	TRBJ1-1	CASSLSRRGRGNTEAFF
TRBV11-2	TRBJ2-1	CASSLVGLANNEQFF
TRBV5-4	TRBJ1-6	CASSLPVGDRVNSPLHF
TRBV24-1	TRBJ1-1	CATSDWESWGAFF
TRBV18	TRBJ2-5	CASSPVQPGETQYF
TRBV11-3	TRBJ2-7	CASSLGRVSYEQYF
TRBV27	TRBJ2-1	CASSSLNSRLAGDPSYNEQFF
TRBV4-1	TRBJ2-7	CASSQEAVAAYEQYF
TRBV11-3	TRBJ2-7	CASSSRRSGRGSWAYEQYF
TRBV28	TRBJ2-3	CASAKGQDTDTQYF
TRBV5-4	TRBJ2-5	CASSAVAGGKETQYF
TRBV30	TRBJ2-7	CAWSVLGLGHEQYF
TRBV7-2	TRBJ1-3	CASSLALRRGHSGNTIYF
TRBV5-4	TRBJ2-3	CASSPGTSGSTDTQYF
TRBV5-1	TRBJ1-1	CASGQTGGPTEAFF
TRBV7-2	TRBJ2-1	CASSLEQASNEQFF